Listed below are T cell receptor beta chains from one sample, sequenced in a study of T-cell reconstitution after alpha-beta-depleted transplantation in children. Each CDR3 protein gets one entry after TCRdb re-called the PCR reads with MiXCR. The sample carries hundreds of thousands of distinct CDR3 sequences, approximately 15% recorded once. The source was PBMCs, mostly from graft donor cells, collected 360 days after TCRalphabeta/CD19-depleted stem cell transplant. These receptors all stem from a male patient aged 2-15 years who had a stem cell transplant for acute lymphoblastic leukemia, so the T cells may come from the graft donor. CDR3s include the opening cysteine and the closing phenylalanine or tryptophan. Each record gives: J gene, D gene, V gene, clone size, CDR3 DNA, CDR3 protein. The D gene is left open where the match is weak. The size of a clone is reported for some rows only, either as once, few or many, or as a class for expanded clones.

TRBJ1-2	-	TRBV20-1	-	TGCAGTGCTAGAGACGAAGGACCGGGCTACACCTTC	CSARDEGPGYTF
TRBJ2-1	TRBD2	TRBV6-2/TRBV6-3	-	TGTGCCAGCTGCTCCTCTAAGACTAGCGCGAGCTACAATGAGCAGTTCTTC	CASCSSKTSASYNEQFF
TRBJ1-1	-	TRBV7-9	few	TGTGCCAGCTCCATTAGCAGGGGAGCGAACACTGAAGCTTTCTTT	CASSISRGANTEAFF
TRBJ2-3	-	TRBV7-9	many	TGTGCCAGCAGACCAAAGGTCACGGAGTGGGGACCCACAGATACGCAGTATTTT	CASRPKVTEWGPTDTQYF
TRBJ1-4	TRBD1	TRBV7-9	few	TGTGCCAGCAGCTTGGTGACCGGGACAGGGTATGAAAAACTGTTTTTT	CASSLVTGTGYEKLFF
TRBJ2-7	TRBD2	TRBV12-3/TRBV12-4	many	TGTGCCAGCACCCAGACTAGCGGTGGCTACGAGCAGTACTTC	CASTQTSGGYEQYF
TRBJ2-1	-	TRBV28	-	TGTGCCAGCAGTTTGCCCGGACTCACAAATGAGCAGTTCTTC	CASSLPGLTNEQFF
TRBJ2-6	-	TRBV7-6	many	TGTGCCAGCAGCCAGGCCGGGGCCAACGTCCTGACTTTC	CASSQAGANVLTF
TRBJ2-2	-	TRBV5-1	-	TGCGCCAGCAGTCGACAGCCGAACACCGGGGAGCTGTTTTTT	CASSRQPNTGELFF
TRBJ2-1	TRBD2	TRBV10-3	few	TGTGCCATCAGGACTAGCGGGGGGCGGGGGAGCTCCTACAATGAGCAGTTCTTC	CAIRTSGGRGSSYNEQFF
TRBJ2-7	TRBD1	TRBV6-5	-	TGTGCCAGCAGTTACGCGGGACAGGGGGCCTACGAGCAGTACTTC	CASSYAGQGAYEQYF
TRBJ2-7	TRBD1	TRBV28	-	TGTGCCAGCAGCAATCCCTCTGAGGGACAGAGCTCCTACGAGCAGTACTTC	CASSNPSEGQSSYEQYF
TRBJ1-1	-	TRBV18	-	TGTGCCAGCTCACCCCCGATGGGGACTGAAGCTTTCTTT	CASSPPMGTEAFF
TRBJ2-6	-	TRBV5-1	-	TGCGCCAGCAGCTTGGAAGGGGCTGGGGCCAACGTCCTGACTTTC	CASSLEGAGANVLTF
TRBJ2-4	-	TRBV6-1	-	TGTGCCAGCAGTATAGGGCCGGCCAAAAACATTCAGTACTTC	CASSIGPAKNIQYF
TRBJ1-2	-	TRBV5-1	-	TGCGCCAGCAGCGCTCAGGGGAACGACTACACCTTC	CASSAQGNDYTF
TRBJ1-5	TRBD1	TRBV12-3/TRBV12-4	-	TGTGCCAGCAGTCACCGGGACAGGGACCAGCCCCAGCATTTT	CASSHRDRDQPQHF
TRBJ2-3	-	TRBV9	few	TGTGCCAGCAGCGTGACAGGAAAAAGCACAGATACGCAGTATTTT	CASSVTGKSTDTQYF
TRBJ2-3	-	TRBV27	-	TGTGCCAGCAGTTATGGCCTCGCGGGGGCAACAGATACGCAGTATTTT	CASSYGLAGATDTQYF
TRBJ2-3	TRBD2	TRBV25-1	few	TGTGCCAGCAGTGCCAGCGGGGGCACAGATACGCAGTATTTT	CASSASGGTDTQYF
TRBJ2-3	-	TRBV7-2	few	TGTGCCAGCAGCTCGTTTCCCACAGATACGCAGTATTTT	CASSSFPTDTQYF
TRBJ2-1	-	TRBV6-2/TRBV6-3	-	TGTGCCAGCAGTTACGAAATCAATGAGCAGTTCTTC	CASSYEINEQFF
TRBJ2-5	-	TRBV7-9	-	TGTGCCAGCAGCTTAGCGCTGGGGGTATTGGAGACCCAGTACTTC	CASSLALGVLETQYF
TRBJ2-2	-	TRBV14	-	TGTGCCAGCAGCCAAGACTGGTCAAACACCGGGGAGCTGTTTTTT	CASSQDWSNTGELFF
TRBJ2-1	-	TRBV7-8	-	TGTGCCAGCAGCGGGCGGGTATACAATGAGCAGTTCTTC	CASSGRVYNEQFF
TRBJ2-5	-	TRBV11-2	few	TGTGCCAGCACCTTGGAGGTCGGTTGGTTAGCGGCGGGTCAAGAGACCCAGTACTTC	CASTLEVGWLAAGQETQYF
TRBJ2-7	-	TRBV12-3/TRBV12-4	-	TGTGCCAGCAGAACCGGGACAAGTGATTACGAGCAGTACTTC	CASRTGTSDYEQYF
TRBJ1-1	TRBD1	TRBV12-3/TRBV12-4	-	TGTGCCAGCAGTACTACAGGGGGAGCAAACACTGAAGCTTTCTTT	CASSTTGGANTEAFF
TRBJ2-6	TRBD2	TRBV11-1	-	TGTGCCAGCAGCTTAGGACTAGCGGGGGGGCCTGGGGCCAACGTCCTGACTTTC	CASSLGLAGGPGANVLTF
TRBJ2-5	-	TRBV3-1	-	TGTGCCAGCAGACAGGGGGGGCAAGAGACCCAGTACTTC	CASRQGGQETQYF
TRBJ1-2	TRBD1	TRBV12-5	-	TGTGCTAGTGGGCCCGGGACAGGGTATACCTATGGCTACACCTTC	CASGPGTGYTYGYTF
TRBJ2-5	TRBD1	TRBV7-8	-	TGTGCCAGCAGCGAAGGGACAGCAAGCCTCCAAGAGACCCAGTACTTC	CASSEGTASLQETQYF
TRBJ2-7	-	TRBV20-1	-	TGCAGTGCTAGAAGTCAGGACTCCTACGAGCAGTACTTC	CSARSQDSYEQYF
TRBJ2-3	-	TRBV12-3/TRBV12-4	-	TGTGCCAGCAGTTTGTGGCAGGACACAGATACGCAGTATTTT	CASSLWQDTDTQYF
TRBJ2-7	-	TRBV25-1	many	TGTGCCAGCAGTGAGGGTGGTGCCTACGAGCAGTACTTC	CASSEGGAYEQYF
TRBJ2-7	-	TRBV27	many	TGTGCCAGCAGTTTATTTGGGGATCTGGGTCCCTACGAGCAGTACTTC	CASSLFGDLGPYEQYF
TRBJ1-5	-	TRBV24-1	many	TGTGCCACCAGTGAGGACAGTAGTAGCAATCAGCCCCAGCATTTT	CATSEDSSSNQPQHF
TRBJ2-7	TRBD1	TRBV10-2	-	TGCGCCAGCAGTACGACACAGGGGTCCTACGAGCAGTACTTC	CASSTTQGSYEQYF
TRBJ1-6	TRBD1	TRBV11-2	-	TGTGCCAGCAGCTTACTTTACAGGGGAAGCTCCTATAATTCACCCCTCCACTTT	CASSLLYRGSSYNSPLHF
TRBJ2-7	-	TRBV15	few	TGTGCCACCAGCAGTGATTTGGGCAGCTTCGAGCAGTACTTC	CATSSDLGSFEQYF
TRBJ2-1	TRBD2	TRBV10-2	-	TGCGCCAGCAGTGTAGGCGGGACTAGCGCTTCCTACAATGAGCAGTTCTTC	CASSVGGTSASYNEQFF
TRBJ2-5	-	TRBV10-3	many	TGTGCCATCAGTGATATTGGCGGGGAGACCCAGTACTTC	CAISDIGGETQYF
TRBJ2-3	TRBD2	TRBV12-5	-	TGTGCTAGTGGTTTGGAGACTAGCCTCGATACGCAGTATTTT	CASGLETSLDTQYF
TRBJ2-1	-	TRBV5-1	few	TGCGCCAGCAGCCCGGCGGTATCCGTCAATGAGCAGTTCTTC	CASSPAVSVNEQFF
TRBJ1-1	TRBD1	TRBV2	few	TGTGCCAGCGCTGAAACCCACAGGGGAACCACTGAAGCTTTCTTT	CASAETHRGTTEAFF
TRBJ2-5	-	TRBV9	few	TGTGCCAGCAGCGTAGGAGAACCGTTAGGGACCCAGTACTTC	CASSVGEPLGTQYF
TRBJ2-2	-	TRBV28	-	TGTGCCAGCAGGATGGCGAAGAGGACCGGGGAGCTGTTTTTT	CASRMAKRTGELFF
TRBJ2-1	TRBD2	TRBV5-1	-	TGCGCCAGCAGCTTGAGACTAGCGGAGTACAATGAGCAGTTCTTC	CASSLRLAEYNEQFF
TRBJ1-1	-	TRBV29-1	few	TGCAGCGTTGCCCCCAGTGGGTTCGACTCGGCTTTCTTT	CSVAPSGFDSAFF
TRBJ1-2	TRBD1	TRBV2	few	TGTGCCAGCAGGGAGGGGACAGGGGACCTCTATGGCTACACCTTC	CASREGTGDLYGYTF
TRBJ1-1	-	TRBV4-3	few	TGCGCCAGCAGCCATGACGCCGAGGTTGGGACTGAAGCTTTCTTT	CASSHDAEVGTEAFF
TRBJ2-2	TRBD1	TRBV27	-	TGTGCCAGCAGTTTTGGGACAGGGTTTTCCGGGGAGCTGTTTTTT	CASSFGTGFSGELFF
TRBJ1-2	-	TRBV12-3/TRBV12-4	few	TGTGCCAGCAGTTTAGTGTCCCAAGCTAACTATGGCTACACCTTC	CASSLVSQANYGYTF